This TCR beta chain was profiled in a study of blood T cell repertoires in COVID-19 (TCRdb year 2020). Broadly, across the study: Samples from collaborators originated in the United States, Italy and Spain and spanned both the acute and convalescent phases of COVID-19. The material from the prospective study consisted of cDNA or gDNA derived from T cells, B-cell-depleted T cells, or PBMCs. Subjects who had been exposed to COVID-19, were actively infected with it, or had recovered from it provided the deeply sampled blood TCRbeta repertoires that made up the dataset. The repertoires were made available in a free public database intended to serve as a resource for research on the immune response to SARS-CoV-2. Samples came from the ongoing ImmuneRACE study (first 160 participants) plus 1,254 subjects from 6 global collaborators. The sample metadata nearly always contained a de-identified subject ID, COVID-19 status, age in years and sex. Where HLA class I and class II types were available, the types were taken from metadata supplied by the sample provider, not from assay-based typing. Here is what the overall study found, with its caveats: The amount of clinical and demographic metadata varied by source and participant and was provided uncurated.

TCRbeta CDR3 regions were amplified from genomic DNA by means of the immunoSEQ Assay, a bias-controlled multiplex PCR. The study's processing was this. Nucleated cell counts per sample were estimated from amplification of reference gene primers within the assay. To quantify the absolute abundance of each unique TCRbeta CDR3 rearrangement, sequence reads were collapsed and filtered. For each sample, productive Simpson clonality was calculated as the square root of Simpson's diversity index over productive rearrangements. TCRdb obtained this table from immuneACCESS and retained in-frame rearrangements with V and J assigned. These tables miss some clones; where compared with another copy, unresolved V genes account for less than half of the shortfall, and the remainder is unexplained. V, J and clone size reflect that table, while D and trimming were determined from the DNA. The sample table records under 200,000 clones; approximately 80% of these occur just once. 10% to 15% of the sample is taken by the ten largest.

Enrolling through a virtual design, the prospective study's participants ranged in age from roughly 18 to 95 years and lived across approximately 25 United States geographic areas. In the prospective study, participants were assigned to cohorts based on the clinical history participants reported in a screening survey and a study questionnaire. ImmuneRACE Cohort 3 recovered participants were defined by two consecutive negative NP/OP PCR tests, healthcare professional clearance, or symptom resolution. In the prospective study, mobile phlebotomists collected whole blood, serum and a nasopharyngeal or oropharyngeal swab from each participant. Prospective study participants could optionally give additional blood draws and questionnaires over a roughly two-month period. Prospective study blood samples were shipped either frozen or at room temperature before DNA extraction. Remarks on this clone: There is no known antigen for this receptor. Qualities for individual bases were not recorded, and no much larger clone is one base off.

This TCR derives from a woman aged 60-70 years who had recovered from COVID-19. Sequencing input: PBMCs or T cells enriched from blood (not recorded which).

The base sequence is TGTGCCAGCAGCCTAGGACTAGCGGGAGGAGGGGGGCAAGAGACCCAGTACTTC. Its protein reads: CASSLGLAGGGGQETQYF. The sequence joins TRBV2 to TRBJ2-5; 14 central nucleotides agree with TRBD2. Ends trimmed: V by 6 bases, J by 2 bases; bases unmatched to a gene: 11. From the cysteine up to the phenylalanine, the CDR3 has a length of 18 residues. Here the CDR3 DNA is all that survives: 54 bases in frame from base 1. Sequences SNHLY (CDR1) and FYNNEI (CDR2) are obtained from the germline V gene.